The next 5 T cell receptor beta chains were all read from a single sample in a study of technical replicates of blood from a handful of donors. Libraries were prepared by immunoSEQ multiplex PCR; TCRdb keeps only in-frame clonotypes and omits some of them. This table holds 50,000 or so clones, 92% found once. Sequenced input: PBMCs. The receptor set was obtained from a human donor in good health. Some clones in this sample may be carry-over from other donors' samples.

The chain has TRBV2 and TRBJ2-5, with D perhaps matching TRBD1 (6 bases). Trimming stripped 7 bases from V and 4 bases from J, with 13 bases between. The CDR3 totals 13 residues. Germline assignment: CDR1 SNHLY and CDR2 FYNNEI. The CDR3 protein is CASNPGVGETQYF. DNA of the CDR3: TGTGCCAGCAACCCAGGGGTAGGAGAGACCCAGTACTTC.

The V call is TRBV11-1, the J call TRBJ2-3, with 9 bases aligning to TRBD2. The V gene end was trimmed by 1 base and the J gene end by 4 bases; junction bases not matched to a gene: 6. CDR3 length equals 16 residues. Germline V gene data show CDR1 as SGHAT and CDR2 as FQDESV (reference sequence). CDR3 amino acids: CASSLVALAGADTQYF. The CDR3 DNA is TGTGCCAGCAGCTTAGTTGCACTAGCGGGCGCAGATACGCAGTATTTT. The full variable domain, with the rest looked up from reference TRBV11-1 and TRBJ2-3, is EAEVAQSPRYKITEKSQAVAFWCDPISGHATLYWYRQILGQGPELLVQFQDESVVDDSQLPKDRFSAERLKGVDSTLKIQPAELGDSAMYLCASSLVALAGADTQYFGPGTRLTVL.

This clone was detected once. For the CDR3, the DNA is TGTGCCAGTAGTCAGGGGACAGCGGGTGGTGAAAAACTGTTTTTT. Amino acids: CASSQGTAGGEKLFF. J is TRBJ1-4 and V is TRBV19, with 7 positions matching TRBD1. V was clipped by 5 bases and J by 7 bases; unmatched bases: 10. The CDR3 consists of 15 residues. CDR1 LNHDA and CDR2 SQIVND come from the germline V gene (reference sequence).

V is TRBV15 and J is TRBJ1-1, with D maybe TRBD1 (5 bases). Trimming took off 0 bases at V and 4 bases at J, with 15 bases between the two ends. CDR3 length: 16 residues. CDR1 and CDR2 from the germline V gene are LNHNV and YYDKDF (reference sequence). The CDR3 reads CATSRDWGGLGTEAFF. The CDR3 nucleotides are TGTGCCACCAGCAGAGATTGGGGGGGTTTGGGCACTGAAGCTTTCTTT. The variable domain in full, completed from reference TRBV15 and TRBJ1-1, reads DAMVIQNPRYQVTQFGKPVTLSCSQTLNHNVMYWYQQKSSQAPKLLFHYYDKDFNNEADTPDNFQSRRPNTSFCFLDIRSPGLGDTAMYLCATSRDWGGLGTEAFFGQGTRLTVV.

The V and J genes are TRBV4-3 and TRBJ1-2; D perhaps matches TRBD1 (6 bases). Germline CDR1 LGHNA, CDR2 YSLEER. The V end was cut by 1 base, the J end by 6 bases, with 15 bases between. The CDR3 has 15 amino acids. CDR3 sequence: CASSQVLSGGHGYTF. The CDR3 bases are TGCGCCAGCAGCCAAGTTTTATCGGGGGGGCATGGCTACACCTTC.